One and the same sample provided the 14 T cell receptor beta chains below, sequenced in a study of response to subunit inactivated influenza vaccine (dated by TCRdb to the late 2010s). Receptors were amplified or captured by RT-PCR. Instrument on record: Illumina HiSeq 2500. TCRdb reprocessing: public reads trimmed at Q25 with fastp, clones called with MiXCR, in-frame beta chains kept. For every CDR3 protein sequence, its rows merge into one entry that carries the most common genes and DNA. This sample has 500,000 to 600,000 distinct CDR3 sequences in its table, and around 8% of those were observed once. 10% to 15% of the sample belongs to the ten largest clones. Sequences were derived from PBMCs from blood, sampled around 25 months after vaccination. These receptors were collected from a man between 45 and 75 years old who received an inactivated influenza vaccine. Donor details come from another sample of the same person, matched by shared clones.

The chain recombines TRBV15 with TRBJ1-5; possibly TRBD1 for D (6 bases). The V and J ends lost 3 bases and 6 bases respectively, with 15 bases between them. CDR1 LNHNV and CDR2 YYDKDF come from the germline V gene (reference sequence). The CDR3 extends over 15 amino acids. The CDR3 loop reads CATSRAGERTQPQHF. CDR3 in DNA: TGTGCCACCAGCAGGGCAGGGGAACGTACTCAGCCCCAGCATTTT. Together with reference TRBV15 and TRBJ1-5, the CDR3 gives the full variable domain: DAMVIQNPRYQVTQFGKPVTLSCSQTLNHNVMYWYQQKSSQAPKLLFHYYDKDFNNEADTPDNFQSRRPNTSFCFLDIRSPGLGDTAMYLCATSRAGERTQPQHFGDGTRLSIL.

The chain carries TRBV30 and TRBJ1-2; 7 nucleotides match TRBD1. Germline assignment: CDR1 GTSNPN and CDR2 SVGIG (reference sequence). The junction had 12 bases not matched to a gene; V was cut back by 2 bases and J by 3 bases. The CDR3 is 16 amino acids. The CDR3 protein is CAWSTAGTVKYYGYTF. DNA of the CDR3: TGTGCCTGGAGTACGGCAGGGACAGTAAAGTACTATGGCTACACCTTC.

The CDR3 DNA reads TGCGCCAGCAGCCACAAGTTACCTTCTAGTAATGCTGCATACGAGCAGTACTTC. It specifies CASSHKLPSSNAAYEQYF. V and J are TRBV4-3 and TRBJ2-7, with no clear D. Trimming stripped 3 bases from V and 4 bases from J, with 25 bases between. The germline V gene encodes CDR1 LGHNA and CDR2 YSLEER. The CDR3 runs to 18 residues.

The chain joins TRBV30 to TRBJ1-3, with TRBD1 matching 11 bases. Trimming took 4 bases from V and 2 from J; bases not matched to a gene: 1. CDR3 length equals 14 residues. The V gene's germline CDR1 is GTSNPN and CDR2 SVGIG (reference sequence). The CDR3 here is CAWTGQGAGNTIYF. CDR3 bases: TGTGCCTGGACGGGACAGGGGGCTGGAAACACCATATATTTT.

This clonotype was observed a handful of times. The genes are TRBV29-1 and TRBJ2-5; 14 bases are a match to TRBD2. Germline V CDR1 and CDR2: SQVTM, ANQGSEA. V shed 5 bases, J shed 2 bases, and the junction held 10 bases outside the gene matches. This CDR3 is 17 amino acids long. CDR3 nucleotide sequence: TGCAGCGTTCCGGGACTAGCGGGAGAATTAGGGCAAGAGACCCAGTACTTC. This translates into CSVPGLAGELGQETQYF.

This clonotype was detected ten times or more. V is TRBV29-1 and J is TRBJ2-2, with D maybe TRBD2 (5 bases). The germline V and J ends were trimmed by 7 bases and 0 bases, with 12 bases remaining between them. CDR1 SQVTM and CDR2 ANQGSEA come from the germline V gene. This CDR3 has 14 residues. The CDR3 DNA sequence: TGCAGCGCGAAGACGGGGACGAACACCGGGGAGCTGTTTTTT. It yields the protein CSAKTGTNTGELFF.

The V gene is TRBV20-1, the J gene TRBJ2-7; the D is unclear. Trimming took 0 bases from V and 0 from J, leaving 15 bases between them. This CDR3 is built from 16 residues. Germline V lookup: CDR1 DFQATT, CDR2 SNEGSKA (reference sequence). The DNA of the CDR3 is TGCAGTGCTAGAGATCCCGCAGGATCGAGCTCCTACGAGCAGTACTTC. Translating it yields CSARDPAGSSSYEQYF.

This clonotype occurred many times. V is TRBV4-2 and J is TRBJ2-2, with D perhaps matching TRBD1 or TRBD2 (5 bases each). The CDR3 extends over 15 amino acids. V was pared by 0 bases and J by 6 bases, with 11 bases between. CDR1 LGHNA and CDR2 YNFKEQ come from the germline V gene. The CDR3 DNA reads TGTGCCAGCAGCCAAGATGTGGGGGTTCCCGGGGAGCTGTTTTTT. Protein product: CASSQDVGVPGELFF.

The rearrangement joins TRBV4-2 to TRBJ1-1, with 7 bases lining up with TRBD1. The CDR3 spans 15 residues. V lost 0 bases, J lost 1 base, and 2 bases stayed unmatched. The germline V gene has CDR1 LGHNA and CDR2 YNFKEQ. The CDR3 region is CASSQEGTANTEAFF. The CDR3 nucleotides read TGTGCCAGCAGCCAAGAAGGGACAGCGAACACTGAAGCTTTCTTT.

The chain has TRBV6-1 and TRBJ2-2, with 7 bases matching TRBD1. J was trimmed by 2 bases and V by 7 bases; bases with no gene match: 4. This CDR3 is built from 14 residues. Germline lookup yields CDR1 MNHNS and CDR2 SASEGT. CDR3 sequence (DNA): TGTGCCAGCAAGACAGGGACCAACACCGGGGAGCTGTTTTTT. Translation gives CASKTGTNTGELFF.

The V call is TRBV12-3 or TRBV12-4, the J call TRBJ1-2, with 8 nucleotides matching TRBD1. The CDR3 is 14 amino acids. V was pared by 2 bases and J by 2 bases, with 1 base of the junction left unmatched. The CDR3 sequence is CASSLWTGNYGYTF. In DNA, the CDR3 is TGTGCCAGCAGTTTATGGACAGGGAACTATGGCTACACCTTC.

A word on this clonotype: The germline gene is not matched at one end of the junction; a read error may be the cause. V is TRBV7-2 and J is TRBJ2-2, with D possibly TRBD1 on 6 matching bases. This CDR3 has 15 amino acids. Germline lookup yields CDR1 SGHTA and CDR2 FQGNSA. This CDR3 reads CASSIGTPNTGELSF. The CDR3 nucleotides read TGTGCCAGCAGCATCGGGACACCGAACACCGGGGAGCTGTCTTTT.

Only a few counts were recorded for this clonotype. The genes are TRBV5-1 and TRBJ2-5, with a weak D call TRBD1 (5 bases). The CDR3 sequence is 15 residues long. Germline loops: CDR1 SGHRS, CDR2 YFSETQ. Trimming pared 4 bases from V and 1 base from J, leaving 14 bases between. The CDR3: CASSTSQGSQETQYF. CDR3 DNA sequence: TGCGCCAGCAGCACGAGCCAGGGTTCCCAAGAGACCCAGTACTTC.

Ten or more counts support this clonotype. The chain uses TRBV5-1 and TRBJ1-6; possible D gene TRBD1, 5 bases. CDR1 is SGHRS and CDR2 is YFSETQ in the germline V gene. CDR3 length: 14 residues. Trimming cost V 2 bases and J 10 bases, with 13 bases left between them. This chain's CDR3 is CASSLESGGSPLHF. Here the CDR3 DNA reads TGCGCCAGCAGCTTAGAATCCGGGGGGTCACCCCTCCACTTT.